This record concerns one TCR beta chain sequence. What it binds is unknown. This specimen belongs to a study of monozygotic twins with inflammatory bowel disease. This CDR3 has 15 residues. The germline gives CDR1 SGHTA, CDR2 FQGNSA. TCRdb re-analyzed the 5' RACE reads; it lists each CDR3 protein once, without DNA. This specimen shows about 140,000 distinct CDR3 sequences; the ten leading clones hold roughly 2.5%. Study results and caveats: Sharing of clonotypes with others was lower in IBD patients than in healthy twins, and this was especially so with disease activity.

This chain joins TRBV7-2 and TRBJ2-2; TCRdb's D gene call, TRBD1, goes unchecked for lack of DNA. This clonotype was obtained from a human donor with ulcerative colitis or Crohn's disease, or a healthy co-twin of an affected twin (not recorded which). The source material was blood. CDR3: CASSARTGGLLGLFF.